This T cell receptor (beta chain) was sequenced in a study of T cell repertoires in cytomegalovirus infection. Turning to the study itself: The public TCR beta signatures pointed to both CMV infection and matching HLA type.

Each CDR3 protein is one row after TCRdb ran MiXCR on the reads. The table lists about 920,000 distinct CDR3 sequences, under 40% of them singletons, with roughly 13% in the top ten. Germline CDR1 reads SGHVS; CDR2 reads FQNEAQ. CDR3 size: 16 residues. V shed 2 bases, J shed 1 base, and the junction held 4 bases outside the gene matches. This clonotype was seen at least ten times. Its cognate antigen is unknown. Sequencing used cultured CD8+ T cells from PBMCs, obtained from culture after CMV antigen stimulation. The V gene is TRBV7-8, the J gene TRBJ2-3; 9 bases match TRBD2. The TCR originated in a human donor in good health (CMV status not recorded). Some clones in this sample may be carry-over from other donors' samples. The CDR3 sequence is CASSLNAGGGTDTQYF. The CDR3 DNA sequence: TGTGCCAGCAGCTTAAACGCGGGGGGGGGCACAGATACGCAGTATTTT.